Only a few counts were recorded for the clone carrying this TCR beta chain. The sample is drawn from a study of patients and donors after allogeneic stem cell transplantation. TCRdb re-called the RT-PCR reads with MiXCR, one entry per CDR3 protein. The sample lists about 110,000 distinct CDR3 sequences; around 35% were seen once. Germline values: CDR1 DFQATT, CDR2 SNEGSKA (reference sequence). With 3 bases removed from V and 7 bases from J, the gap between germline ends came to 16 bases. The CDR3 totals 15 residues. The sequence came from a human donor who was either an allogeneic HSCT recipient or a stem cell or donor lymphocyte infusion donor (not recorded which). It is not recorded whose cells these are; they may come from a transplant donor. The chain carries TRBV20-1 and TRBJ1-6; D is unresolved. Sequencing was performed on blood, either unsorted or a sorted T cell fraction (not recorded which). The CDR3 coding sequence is TGCAGTGCTAGGAATAATTTTGGGCCAAATTCACCCCTCCACTTT. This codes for CSARNNFGPNSPLHF.